The 22 T cell receptor beta chains below were found in one sample sequenced in a study of blood T cell repertoires in COVID-19. Some clones are missing from TCRdb's copy, which holds only in-frame ones; the method was immunoSEQ multiplex PCR. Here the sample spans more than 250,000 clones, 80% to 90% being singletons. Sequencing input: PBMCs or T cells enriched from blood (not recorded which). These receptors were taken from a woman aged 18-30 years who had recovered from COVID-19.

The chain combines TRBV15 with TRBJ1-2, with 7 bases that match TRBD1. The germline gives CDR1 LNHNV, CDR2 YYDKDF (reference sequence). CDR3 length equals 14 residues. The trim removed 5 bases at V and 4 bases at J, leaving 7 bases unmatched. CDR3 amino acids: CATSGETGSYGYTF. The CDR3 DNA sequence: TGTGCCACCAGCGGTGAGACAGGGTCCTATGGCTACACCTTC.

V gene TRBV7-9 combines with J gene TRBJ2-7; D may be TRBD2 (6 bases). The ends were cut back, 5 bases at V and 6 bases at J, with 14 bases in the middle. CDR1 SEHNR and CDR2 FQNEAQ come from the germline V gene (reference sequence). The CDR3 is made up of 13 amino acids. CDR3 nucleotides: TGTGCCAGCAGCGCGGGACTCTGGGGCGAGCAGTACTTC. Its protein product is CASSAGLWGEQYF.

The sample holds one count of this clone. The chain carries TRBV5-4 and TRBJ1-4, with 7 bases identical to TRBD1. The CDR3 loop spans 14 amino acids. The ends lost 3 bases at V and 7 bases at J; junction bases unmatched: 6. The germline V gene encodes CDR1 SGHNT and CDR2 YYREEE (reference sequence). In DNA form, the CDR3 reads TGTGCCAGCAGCTCCGACAGGGAGGTTGAAAAACTGTTTTTT. It yields the protein CASSSDREVEKLFF. The full variable domain, rest sourced from reference TRBV5-4 and TRBJ1-4, is ETGVTQSPTHLIKTRGQQVTLRCSSQSGHNTVSWYQQALGQGPQFIFQYYREEENGRGNFPPRFSGLQFPNYSSELNVNALELDDSALYLCASSSDREVEKLFFGSGTQLSVL.

This clone was recorded once. The chain has TRBV27 and TRBJ1-6; possibly TRBD1 for D (6 bases). The CDR3 is made up of 15 amino acids. The V end was cut by 6 bases, the J end by 6 bases, with 15 bases between. Germline V CDR1 and CDR2: MNHEY, SMNVEV (reference sequence). The CDR3 protein is CASRPQQGGNSPLHF. The CDR3 DNA reads as TGTGCCAGCAGGCCACAACAGGGTGGTAATTCACCCCTCCACTTT.

The chain joins TRBV28 to TRBJ2-7; tentatively, D is TRBD2 (6 bases). The CDR3 consists of 13 residues. The V gene lost 5 bases and the J gene lost 6 bases, with 14 bases spanning the gap. Germline values: CDR1 MDHEN, CDR2 SYDVKM. The CDR3 DNA is TGTGCCAGCAGTCCCCTGACTAGTTCCGAGCAGTACTTC. It encodes CASSPLTSSEQYF.

The chain recombines TRBV3-1 (or the pseudogene TRBV3-2) with TRBJ2-7; 11 positions agree with TRBD2. CDR1 and CDR2 (germline): LGHDT, YNNKEL (reference sequence). The CDR3 loop spans 15 amino acids. V lost 2 bases to trimming and J lost 4 bases; unmatched junction nucleotides: 4. CDR3 sequence reads: CASSQTSGRPYEQYF. The CDR3 DNA follows: TGTGCCAGCAGCCAAACTAGCGGGAGACCGTACGAGCAGTACTTC.

CDR3 sequence: CASSLTGGPYEQYF. CDR3 DNA: TGTGCCAGTAGCCTGACAGGGGGCCCCTACGAGCAGTACTTC. The V gene is TRBV19, the J gene TRBJ2-7, with 10 bases fitting TRBD1. V shed 6 bases, J shed 2 bases, and the junction held 4 bases outside the gene matches. Per germline, CDR1 LNHDA and CDR2 SQIVND (reference sequence). The CDR3 extends over 14 amino acids. The full variable domain, its missing parts supplied by reference TRBV19 and TRBJ2-7, is DGGITQSPKYLFRKEGQNVTLSCEQNLNHDAMYWYRQDPGQGLRLIYYSQIVNDFQKGDIAEGYSVSREKKESFPLTVTSAQKNPTAFYLCASSLTGGPYEQYFGPGTRLTVT.

The rearrangement joins TRBV7-3 to TRBJ1-2; 7 bases align to TRBD1. V shed 5 bases, J shed 5 bases, and the junction held 11 bases outside the gene matches. The CDR3 covers 15 residues. Germline assignment: CDR1 SGHTA and CDR2 FQGTGA. The CDR3 DNA is TGTGCCAGCAGCCCTTCGGACAGGCTGGGGTATGGCTACACCTTC. Its translation: CASSPSDRLGYGYTF.

The chain combines TRBV7-2 with TRBJ2-3; TRBD2 matches 8 bases. This CDR3 spans 16 amino acids. V was clipped by 1 base and J by 2 bases; unmatched bases: 5. The germline gives CDR1 SGHTA, CDR2 FQGNSA. CDR3 in amino acids: CASSLEGGGNTDTQYF. In DNA form, the CDR3 reads TGTGCCAGCAGCTTAGAGGGCGGGGGGAACACAGATACGCAGTATTTT.

A single count supports this clone. V is TRBV5-1 and J is TRBJ2-1; D is ambiguous. Trimming shortened V by 0 bases and J by 3 bases, and 10 bases separated the two germline ends. Germline V CDR1 and CDR2: SGHRS, YFSETQ. This CDR3 is built from 15 residues. The CDR3 region is CASSLGSRIYNEQFF. The CDR3 DNA follows: TGCGCCAGCAGCTTGGGCTCGAGGATCTACAATGAGCAGTTCTTC.

In its sample, this clone was seen once. J is TRBJ2-2 and V is TRBV2; 11 bases match TRBD1. The CDR3 length is 17 residues. Germline values: CDR1 SNHLY, CDR2 FYNNEI. V shed 6 bases, J shed 4 bases, and the junction held 10 bases outside the gene matches. The DNA of the CDR3 is TGTGCCAGCAGGGAACGGATGGGGACAGGGGGCACCGGGGAGCTGTTTTTT. This gives the protein CASRERMGTGGTGELFF.

The chain joins TRBV7-9 to TRBJ2-7; 9 bases fit TRBD2. The ends lost 1 base at V and 5 bases at J; junction bases unmatched: 6. This CDR3 has 15 residues. Germline CDR1 SEHNR, CDR2 FQNEAQ (reference sequence). The CDR3 here is CASSLGRTSENEQYF. The CDR3 DNA is TGTGCCAGCAGCTTAGGAAGGACTAGCGAGAACGAGCAGTACTTC.

V usage is TRBV10-3 and J usage is TRBJ1-1; TRBD1 matches 11 bases. The CDR3 extends over 16 amino acids. J was trimmed by 1 base and V by 6 bases; bases with no gene match: 7. Germline CDR1 and CDR2: ENHRY and SYGVKD. The CDR3 nucleotides read TGTGCCATCAGGAGGACAGGGGGCGAGGGGAACACTGAAGCTTTCTTT. It encodes CAIRRTGGEGNTEAFF.

The CDR3 reads CASSTTSGPSYEQYF. CDR3 coding DNA: TGTGCCAGCAGCACGACTAGCGGGCCCTCCTACGAGCAGTACTTC. The chain couples TRBV11-3 to TRBJ2-7; 10 bases map to TRBD2. CDR3 length: 15 amino acids. Germline CDR1 is SGHNT and CDR2 is YENEEA. J was trimmed by 0 bases and V by 5 bases; bases with no gene match: 4.

The chain couples TRBV10-1 to TRBJ2-2, with 7 bases matching TRBD2. The length of the CDR3 is 15 residues. After removal of 4 bases from V and 4 bases from J, the junction contained 6 bases not matched to a gene. Looked up from germline, CDR1 is WNHNN and CDR2 is SYGVQD (reference sequence). The CDR3 spells CASSAGLAATGELFF. CDR3 bases: TGCGCCAGCAGTGCCGGGCTAGCGGCCACCGGGGAGCTGTTTTTT.

The chain joins TRBV21-1 to TRBJ2-7; TRBD2 is the table's D call and was not checked against the DNA. TRBV21-1 is a documented pseudogene. This CDR3 contains 15 residues. CDR3 sequence: CASSRTSGRVYEQYF. CDR3 DNA sequence: TGTGCCAGCAGCAGGACTAGCGGGAGAGTATACGAGCAGTACTTC.

This clone was found once. V and J are TRBV7-2 and TRBJ1-2; D perhaps matches TRBD1 (6 bases). V dropped 3 bases and J dropped 6 bases, with 14 bases sitting between them. CDR1 and CDR2 from the germline V gene are SGHTA and FQGNSA. The CDR3 runs to 14 residues. DNA of the CDR3: TGTGCCAGCAGCTTCGGACAGTCGTGGGATGGCTACACCTTC. It encodes CASSFGQSWDGYTF.

The J gene is TRBJ2-7, the V gene TRBV5-1; D is ambiguous. This CDR3 comprises 14 residues. Per the germline V gene, CDR1 is SGHRS and CDR2 is YFSETQ. V lost 2 bases, J lost 2 bases, and 11 bases lay in between. This CDR3 reads CASSLASRAYEQYF. For the CDR3, the DNA is TGCGCCAGCAGCTTAGCGTCCCGAGCCTACGAGCAGTACTTC.

In DNA, the CDR3 is TGTGCCAGCAGTTCCCCCCCACTAGCGGGAGGAACCGGGGAGCTGTTTTTT. It codes for CASSSPPLAGGTGELFF. This chain uses TRBV28 with TRBJ2-2, with 12 nucleotides matching TRBD2. The CDR3 extends over 17 amino acids. Germline V gives CDR1 MDHEN, CDR2 SYDVKM. Losses at the gene ends were 4 bases for V and 5 bases for J; bases not matched to a gene: 8.

As concerns this clone: Other DNA sequences of this sample code for an identical CDR3. This rearrangement joins TRBV30 to TRBJ1-3, with no clear D. Deletions cut 3 bases from V and 0 bases from J, with 6 bases between. The CDR3 length is 13 residues. Germline V gives CDR1 GTSNPN, CDR2 SVGIG (reference sequence). This chain's CDR3 is CAWSGSSGNTIYF. The CDR3 DNA follows: TGTGCCTGGAGCGGTAGCTCTGGAAACACCATATATTTT.

The chain uses TRBV24-1 and TRBJ1-5; 7 bases match TRBD1. The CDR3 sequence is 18 residues long. With 3 bases clipped from V and 0 bases from J, the junction kept 10 bases outside the gene matches. The germline gives CDR1 KGHDR, CDR2 SFDVKD. The CDR3 region is CATSDNRGKGYSNQPQHF. The CDR3 coding sequence is TGTGCCACCAGTGATAACAGGGGAAAGGGATATAGCAATCAGCCCCAGCATTTT.

The chain has TRBV7-3 and TRBJ2-5, with a possible D match to TRBD1 (5 bases). CDR3 length: 14 residues. Germline lookup yields CDR1 SGHTA and CDR2 FQGTGA. Trimming took off 4 bases at V and 3 bases at J, with 12 bases between the two ends. The CDR3 DNA reads TGTGCCAGCAGCTCGAACTCCAGGGAAGAGACCCAGTACTTC. Amino acids: CASSSNSREETQYF. Full variable domain (remainder filled in from reference TRBV7-3 and TRBJ2-5): GAGVSQTPSNKVTEKGKYVELRCDPISGHTALYWYRQSLGQGPEFLIYFQGTGAADDSGLPNDRFFAVRPEGSVSTLKIQRTERGDSAVYLCASSSNSREETQYFGPGTRLLVL.